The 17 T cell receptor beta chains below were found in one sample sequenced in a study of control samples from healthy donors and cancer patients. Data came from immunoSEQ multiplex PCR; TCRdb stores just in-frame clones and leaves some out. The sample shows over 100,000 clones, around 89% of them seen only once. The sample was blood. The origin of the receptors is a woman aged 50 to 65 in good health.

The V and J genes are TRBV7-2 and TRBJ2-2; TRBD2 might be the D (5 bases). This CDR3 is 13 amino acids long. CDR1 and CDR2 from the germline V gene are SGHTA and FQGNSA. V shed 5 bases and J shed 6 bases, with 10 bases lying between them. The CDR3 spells CASSPSIPGELFF. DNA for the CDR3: TGTGCCAGCAGCCCTAGCATCCCCGGGGAGCTGTTTTTT.

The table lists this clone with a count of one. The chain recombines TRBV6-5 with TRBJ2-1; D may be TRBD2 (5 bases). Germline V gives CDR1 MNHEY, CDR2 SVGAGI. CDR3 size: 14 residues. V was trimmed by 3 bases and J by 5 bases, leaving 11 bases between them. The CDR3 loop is CASSYQRKNNEQFF. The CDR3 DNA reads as TGTGCCAGCAGTTATCAGCGGAAGAACAATGAGCAGTTCTTC.

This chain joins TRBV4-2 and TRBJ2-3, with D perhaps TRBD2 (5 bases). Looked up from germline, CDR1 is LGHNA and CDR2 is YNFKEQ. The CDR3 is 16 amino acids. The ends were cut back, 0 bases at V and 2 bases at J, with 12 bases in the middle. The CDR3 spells CASSQEILAYTDTQYF. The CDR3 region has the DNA TGTGCCAGCAGCCAAGAGATTCTAGCTTACACAGATACGCAGTATTTT.

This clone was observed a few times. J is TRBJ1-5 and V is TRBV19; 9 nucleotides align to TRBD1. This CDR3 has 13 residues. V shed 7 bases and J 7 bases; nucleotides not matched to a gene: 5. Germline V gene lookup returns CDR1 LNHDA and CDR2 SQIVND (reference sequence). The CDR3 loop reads CASTETGGQPQHF. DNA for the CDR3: TGTGCCAGTACCGAGACAGGGGGACAGCCCCAGCATTTT.

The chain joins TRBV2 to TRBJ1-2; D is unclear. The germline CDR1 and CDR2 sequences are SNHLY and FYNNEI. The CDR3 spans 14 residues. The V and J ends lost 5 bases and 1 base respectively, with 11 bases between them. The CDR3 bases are TGTGCCAGCAGTATAGAGGGCTTTAACTATGGCTACACCTTC. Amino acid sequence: CASSIEGFNYGYTF. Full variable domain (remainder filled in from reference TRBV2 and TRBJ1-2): EPEVTQTPSHQVTQMGQEVILRCVPISNHLYFYWYRQILGQKVEFLVSFYNNEISEKSEIFDDQFSVERPDGSNFTLKIRSTKLEDSAMYFCASSIEGFNYGYTFGSGTRLTVV.

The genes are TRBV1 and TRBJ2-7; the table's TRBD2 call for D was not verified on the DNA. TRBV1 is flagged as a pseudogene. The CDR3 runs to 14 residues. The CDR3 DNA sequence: TGCACCAGCAGCCGGGGGTTGCGGGAGGGTGGGCAGTACGTC. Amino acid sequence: CTSSRGLREGGQYV.

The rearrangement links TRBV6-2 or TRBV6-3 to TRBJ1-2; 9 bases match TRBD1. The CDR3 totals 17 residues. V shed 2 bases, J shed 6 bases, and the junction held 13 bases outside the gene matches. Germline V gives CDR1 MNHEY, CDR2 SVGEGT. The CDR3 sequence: CASSYDGTGLQRDGYTF. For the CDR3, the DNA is TGTGCCAGCAGTTACGATGGGACAGGGCTGCAGAGAGATGGCTACACCTTC.

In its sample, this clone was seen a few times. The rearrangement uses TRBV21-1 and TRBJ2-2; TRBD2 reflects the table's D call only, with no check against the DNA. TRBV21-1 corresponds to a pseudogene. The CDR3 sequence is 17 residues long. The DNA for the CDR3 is TGTGCCAGCAGCAAAGCACCGACTAGCGGGAACACCGGGGAGCTGTTTTTT. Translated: CASSKAPTSGNTGELFF.

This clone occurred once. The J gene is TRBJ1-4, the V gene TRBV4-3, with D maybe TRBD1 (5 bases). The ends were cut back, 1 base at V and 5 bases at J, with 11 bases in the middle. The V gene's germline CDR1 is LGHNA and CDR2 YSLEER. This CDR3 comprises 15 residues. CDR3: CASSQASQGNEKLFF. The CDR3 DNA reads TGCGCCAGCAGCCAAGCCTCGCAGGGAAATGAAAAACTGTTTTTT.

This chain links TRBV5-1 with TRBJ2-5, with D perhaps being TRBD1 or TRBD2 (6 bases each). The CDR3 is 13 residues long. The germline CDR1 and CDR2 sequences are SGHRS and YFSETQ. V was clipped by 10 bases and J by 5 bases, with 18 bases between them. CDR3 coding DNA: TGCGCCTCCTCCCGGGGGCCGGGTGAGACCCAGTACTTC. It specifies CASSRGPGETQYF.

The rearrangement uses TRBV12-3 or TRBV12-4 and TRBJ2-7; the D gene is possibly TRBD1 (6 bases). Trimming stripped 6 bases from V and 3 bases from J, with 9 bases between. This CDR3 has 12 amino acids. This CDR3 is CASRDSHYEQYV. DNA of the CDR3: TGTGCCAGCAGGGACAGCCACTACGAGCAGTACGTC.

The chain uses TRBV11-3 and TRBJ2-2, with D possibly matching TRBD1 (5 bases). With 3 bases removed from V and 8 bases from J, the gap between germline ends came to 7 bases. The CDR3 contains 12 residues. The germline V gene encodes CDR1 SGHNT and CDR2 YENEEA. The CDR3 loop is CASSFRTGELFF. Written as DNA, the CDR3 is TGTGCCAGCAGCTTCCGGACAGGGGAGCTGTTTTTT.

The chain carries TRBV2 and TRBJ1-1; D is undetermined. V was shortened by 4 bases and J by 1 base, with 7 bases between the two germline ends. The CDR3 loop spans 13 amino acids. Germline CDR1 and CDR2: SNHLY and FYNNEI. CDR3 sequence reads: CASSVSGNTEAFF. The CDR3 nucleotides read TGTGCCAGCAGTGTTTCCGGGAACACTGAAGCTTTCTTT.

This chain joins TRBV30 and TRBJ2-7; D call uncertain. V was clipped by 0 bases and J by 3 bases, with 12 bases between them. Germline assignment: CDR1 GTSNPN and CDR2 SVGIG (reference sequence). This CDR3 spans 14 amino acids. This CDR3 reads CAWSVYLGSYEQYF. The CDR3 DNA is TGTGCCTGGAGTGTGTACTTGGGCAGCTACGAGCAGTACTTC.

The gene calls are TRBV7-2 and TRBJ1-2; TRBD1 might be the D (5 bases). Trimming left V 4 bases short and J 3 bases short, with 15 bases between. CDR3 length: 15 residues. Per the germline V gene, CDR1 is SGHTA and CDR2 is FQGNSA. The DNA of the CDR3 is TGTGCCAGCAGCTCCCTGAGTGGAGGGGACTATGGCTACACCTTC. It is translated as CASSSLSGGDYGYTF.

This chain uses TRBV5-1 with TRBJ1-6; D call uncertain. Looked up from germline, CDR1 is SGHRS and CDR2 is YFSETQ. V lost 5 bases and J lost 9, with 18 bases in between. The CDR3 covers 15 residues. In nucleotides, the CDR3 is TGCGCCAGCAGAAACACGCAAGGAGGTGGTTCACCCCTCCACTTT. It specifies CASRNTQGGGSPLHF.

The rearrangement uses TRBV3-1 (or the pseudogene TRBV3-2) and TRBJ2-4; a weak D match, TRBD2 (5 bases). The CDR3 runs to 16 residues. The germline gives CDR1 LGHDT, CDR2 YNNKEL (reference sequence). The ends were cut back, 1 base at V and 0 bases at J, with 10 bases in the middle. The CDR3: CASSQAVGEAKNIQYF. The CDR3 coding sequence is TGTGCCAGCAGCCAAGCTGTGGGAGAAGCCAAAAACATTCAGTACTTC.